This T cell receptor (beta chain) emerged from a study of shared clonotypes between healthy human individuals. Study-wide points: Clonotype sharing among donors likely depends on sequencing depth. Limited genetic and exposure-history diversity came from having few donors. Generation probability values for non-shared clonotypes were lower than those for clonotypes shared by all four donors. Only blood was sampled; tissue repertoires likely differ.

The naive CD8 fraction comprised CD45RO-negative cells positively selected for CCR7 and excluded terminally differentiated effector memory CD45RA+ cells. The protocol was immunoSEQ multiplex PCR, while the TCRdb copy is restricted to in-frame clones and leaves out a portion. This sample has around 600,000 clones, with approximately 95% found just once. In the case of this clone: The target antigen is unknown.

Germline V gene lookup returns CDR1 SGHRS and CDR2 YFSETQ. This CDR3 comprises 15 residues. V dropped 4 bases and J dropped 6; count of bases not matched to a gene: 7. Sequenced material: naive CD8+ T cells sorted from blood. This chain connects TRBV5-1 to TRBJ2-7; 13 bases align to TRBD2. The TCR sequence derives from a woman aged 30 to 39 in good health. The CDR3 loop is CASSPGLAGTPEQYF. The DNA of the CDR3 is TGCGCCAGCAGCCCGGGACTAGCGGGAACCCCCGAGCAGTACTTC.